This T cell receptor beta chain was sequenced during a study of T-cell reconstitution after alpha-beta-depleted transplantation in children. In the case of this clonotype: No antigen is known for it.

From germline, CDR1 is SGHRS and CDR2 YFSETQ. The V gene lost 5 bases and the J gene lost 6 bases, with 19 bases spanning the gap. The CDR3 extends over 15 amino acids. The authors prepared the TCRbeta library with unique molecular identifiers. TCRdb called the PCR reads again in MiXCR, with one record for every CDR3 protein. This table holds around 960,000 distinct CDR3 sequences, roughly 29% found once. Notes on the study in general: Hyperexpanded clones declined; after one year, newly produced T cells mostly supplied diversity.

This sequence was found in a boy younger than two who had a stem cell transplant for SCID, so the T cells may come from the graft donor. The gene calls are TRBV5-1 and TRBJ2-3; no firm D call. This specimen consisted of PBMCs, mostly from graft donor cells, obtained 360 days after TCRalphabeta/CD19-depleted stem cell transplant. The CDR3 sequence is CASRQYTGPGDTQYF. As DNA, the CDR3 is TGCGCCAGCAGACAATACACCGGACCCGGCGATACGCAGTATTTT.